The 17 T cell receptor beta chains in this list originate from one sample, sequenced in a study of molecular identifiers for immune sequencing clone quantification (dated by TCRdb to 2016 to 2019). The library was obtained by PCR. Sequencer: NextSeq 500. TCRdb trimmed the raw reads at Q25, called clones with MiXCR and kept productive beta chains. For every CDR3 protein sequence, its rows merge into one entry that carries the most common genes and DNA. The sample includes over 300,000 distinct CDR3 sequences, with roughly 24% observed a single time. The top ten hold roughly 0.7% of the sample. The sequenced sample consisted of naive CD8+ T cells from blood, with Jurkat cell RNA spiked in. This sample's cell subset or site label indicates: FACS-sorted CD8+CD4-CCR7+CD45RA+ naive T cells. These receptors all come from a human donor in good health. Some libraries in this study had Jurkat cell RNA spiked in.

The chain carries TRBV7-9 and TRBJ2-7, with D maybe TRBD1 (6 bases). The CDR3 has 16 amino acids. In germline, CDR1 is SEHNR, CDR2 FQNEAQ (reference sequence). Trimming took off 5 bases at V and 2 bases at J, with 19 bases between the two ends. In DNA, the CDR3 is TGTGCCAGCAGCCCGCCAGGGGTAGGCTATACCTACGAGCAGTACTTC. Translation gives CASSPPGVGYTYEQYF.

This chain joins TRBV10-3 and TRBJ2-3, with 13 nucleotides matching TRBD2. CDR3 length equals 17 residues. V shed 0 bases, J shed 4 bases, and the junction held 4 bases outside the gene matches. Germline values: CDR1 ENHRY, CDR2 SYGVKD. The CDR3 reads CAISESGLAGRSDTQYF. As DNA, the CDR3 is TGTGCCATCAGTGAGTCGGGACTAGCGGGGAGGTCAGATACGCAGTATTTT.

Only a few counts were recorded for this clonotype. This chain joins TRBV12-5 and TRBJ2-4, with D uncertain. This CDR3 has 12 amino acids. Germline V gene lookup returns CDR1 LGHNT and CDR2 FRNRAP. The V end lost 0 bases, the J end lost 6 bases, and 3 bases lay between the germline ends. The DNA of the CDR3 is TGTGCTAGTGGTTTGGTTCTAAACATTCAGTACTTC. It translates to CASGLVLNIQYF.

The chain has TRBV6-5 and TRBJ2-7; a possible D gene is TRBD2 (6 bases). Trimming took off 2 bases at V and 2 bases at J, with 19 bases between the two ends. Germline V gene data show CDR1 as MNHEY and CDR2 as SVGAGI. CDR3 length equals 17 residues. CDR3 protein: CASSYPRAGRMTYEQYF. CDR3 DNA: TGTGCCAGCAGTTACCCCCGTGCGGGGCGGATGACCTACGAGCAGTACTTC.

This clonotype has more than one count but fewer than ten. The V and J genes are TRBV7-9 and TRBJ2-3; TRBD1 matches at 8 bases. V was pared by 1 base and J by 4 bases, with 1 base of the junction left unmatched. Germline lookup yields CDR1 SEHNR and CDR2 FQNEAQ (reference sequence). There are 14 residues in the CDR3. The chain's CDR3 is CASSLGTGPDTQYF. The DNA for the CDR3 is TGTGCCAGCAGCTTAGGGACAGGGCCAGATACGCAGTATTTT.

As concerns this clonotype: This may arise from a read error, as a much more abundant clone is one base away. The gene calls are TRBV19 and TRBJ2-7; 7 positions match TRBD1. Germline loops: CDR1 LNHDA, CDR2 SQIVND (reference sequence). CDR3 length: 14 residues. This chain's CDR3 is CASSMGTAPTELYF. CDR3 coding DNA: TGTGCCAGTAGTATGGGGACAGCCCCTACCGAGCTGTACTTC.

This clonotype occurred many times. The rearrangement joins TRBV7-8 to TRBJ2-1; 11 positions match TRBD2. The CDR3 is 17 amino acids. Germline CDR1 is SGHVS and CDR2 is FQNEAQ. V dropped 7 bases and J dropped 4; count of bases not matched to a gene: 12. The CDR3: CASTQLPSGGLYNEQFF. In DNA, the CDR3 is TGTGCCAGCACCCAGCTTCCTAGCGGGGGGTTGTACAATGAGCAGTTCTTC.

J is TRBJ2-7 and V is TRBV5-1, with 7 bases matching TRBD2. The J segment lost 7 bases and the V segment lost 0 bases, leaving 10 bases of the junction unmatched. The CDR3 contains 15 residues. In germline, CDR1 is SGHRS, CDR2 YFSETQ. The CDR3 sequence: CASSLDTGGRREQYF. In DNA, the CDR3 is TGCGCCAGCAGCTTGGATACGGGGGGACGCAGAGAGCAGTACTTC.

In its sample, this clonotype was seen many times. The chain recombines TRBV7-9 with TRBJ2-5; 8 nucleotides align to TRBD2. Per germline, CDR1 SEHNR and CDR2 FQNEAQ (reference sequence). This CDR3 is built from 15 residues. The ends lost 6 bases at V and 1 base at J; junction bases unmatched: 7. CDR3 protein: CASRPAGGGQETQYF. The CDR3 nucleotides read TGTGCCAGCAGACCCGCGGGGGGAGGCCAAGAGACCCAGTACTTC.

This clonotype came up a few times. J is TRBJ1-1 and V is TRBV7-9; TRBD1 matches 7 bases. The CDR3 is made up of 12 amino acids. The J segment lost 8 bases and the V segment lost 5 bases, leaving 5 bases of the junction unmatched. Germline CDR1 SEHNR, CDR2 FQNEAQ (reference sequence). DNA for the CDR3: TGTGCCAGCAGCCCCGTGGGACAGGAAGCTTTCTTT. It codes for CASSPVGQEAFF.

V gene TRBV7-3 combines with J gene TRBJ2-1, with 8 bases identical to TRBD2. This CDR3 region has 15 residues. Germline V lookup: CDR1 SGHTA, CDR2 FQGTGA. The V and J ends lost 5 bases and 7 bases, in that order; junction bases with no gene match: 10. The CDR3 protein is CASSHSGTSSNEQFF. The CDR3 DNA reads TGTGCCAGCAGCCACTCCGGGACTAGTAGTAATGAGCAGTTCTTC.

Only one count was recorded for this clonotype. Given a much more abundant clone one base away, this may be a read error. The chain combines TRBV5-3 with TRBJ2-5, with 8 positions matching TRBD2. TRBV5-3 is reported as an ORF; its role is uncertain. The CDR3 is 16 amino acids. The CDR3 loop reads CASSLAGSGIKEPQYF. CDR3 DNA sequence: TGTGCCAGCAGCTTGGCCGGTAGCGGGATAAAAGAGCCCCAGTACTTC.

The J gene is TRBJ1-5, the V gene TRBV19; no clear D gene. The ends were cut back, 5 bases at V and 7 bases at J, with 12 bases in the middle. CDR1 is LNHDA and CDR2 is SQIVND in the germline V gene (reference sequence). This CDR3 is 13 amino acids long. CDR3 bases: TGTGCCAGTAGTGTCACGGGGATCCAGCCCCAGCATTTT. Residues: CASSVTGIQPQHF. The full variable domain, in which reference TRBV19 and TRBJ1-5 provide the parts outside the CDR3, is DGGITQSPKYLFRKEGQNVTLSCEQNLNHDAMYWYRQDPGQGLRLIYYSQIVNDFQKGDIAEGYSVSREKKESFPLTVTSAQKNPTAFYLCASSVTGIQPQHFGDGTRLSIL.

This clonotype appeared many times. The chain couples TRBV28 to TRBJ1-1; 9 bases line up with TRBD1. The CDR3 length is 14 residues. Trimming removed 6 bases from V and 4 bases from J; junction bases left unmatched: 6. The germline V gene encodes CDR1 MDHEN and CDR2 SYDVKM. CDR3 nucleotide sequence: TGTGCCAGCAGGCTCGGACAGGGGATCACTGAAGCTTTCTTT. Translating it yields CASRLGQGITEAFF.

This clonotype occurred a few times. The CDR3, as DNA: TGTGCCAGCAGCCAATCGGAGGGGGCTGGGGCCAACGTCCTGACTTTC. This encodes CASSQSEGAGANVLTF. The chain joins TRBV3-1 to TRBJ2-6; D tentatively reads TRBD1 or TRBD2 (6 bases each). The V and J ends lost 2 bases and 2 bases respectively, with 10 bases between them. Per germline, CDR1 LGHDT and CDR2 YNNKEL (reference sequence). There are 16 residues in the CDR3.

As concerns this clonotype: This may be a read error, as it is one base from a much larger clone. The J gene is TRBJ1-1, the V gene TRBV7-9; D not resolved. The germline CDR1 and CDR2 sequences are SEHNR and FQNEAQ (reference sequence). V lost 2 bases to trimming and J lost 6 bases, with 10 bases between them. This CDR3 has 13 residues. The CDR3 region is CASSLKGISEAFF. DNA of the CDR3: TGTGCCAGCAGCTTAAAAGGGATCTCTGAAGCTTTCTTT.

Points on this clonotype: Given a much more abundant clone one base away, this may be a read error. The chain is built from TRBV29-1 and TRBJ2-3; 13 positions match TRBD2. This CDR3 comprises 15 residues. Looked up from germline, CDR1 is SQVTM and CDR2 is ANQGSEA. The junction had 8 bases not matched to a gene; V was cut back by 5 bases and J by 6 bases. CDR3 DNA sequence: TGCAGCGTTCGCGGGACTAGCGGGGACTTGGATACGCAGTATTTT. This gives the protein CSVRGTSGDLDTQYF.